These T cell receptor beta chains were read from a single sample in a study of control samples from healthy donors and cancer patients. The table came from immunoSEQ multiplex PCR; TCRdb's copy has only in-frame clones and leaves some out. The sample lists 45,000 to 55,000 clones, more than 85% seen once, with 23% in the top ten. Input material: PBMCs. The receptor source for this set is a woman in her fifties or sixties with head and neck cancer. Each CDR3 is given with its conserved first and last residue. D genes are given only for firm matches. Part of the rows lack a size; the others show once, few, many or a class for expanded clones.

V: TRBV19
J: TRBJ2-1
length: 15
D: .
size: .
DNA: TGTGCCAGTAGTATCCCGGGACTCCGGACCATTGAGCAGTTCTTC
CDR3: CASSIPGLRTIEQFF

V: TRBV21-1
J: TRBJ2-7
length: 16
D: .
size: .
DNA: TGTGCCAGCATCCGCTGCCAGGGGGTGGAACGATACGAGCAGTACTTC
CDR3: CASIRCQGVERYEQYF

V: TRBV5-4
J: TRBJ2-3
length: 15
D: .
size: .
DNA: TGTGCCAGCAGCTTGGGGGGTCAGGGGAGGACTACGCAGTATTTT
CDR3: CASSLGGQGRTTQYF

V: TRBV4-1
J: TRBJ1-4
length: 17
D: TRBD1
size: .
DNA: TGCGCCAGCAGCCAAGTGACAGGGGGGTCACCTAATGAAAAACTGTTTTTT
CDR3: CASSQVTGGSPNEKLFF

V: TRBV5-1
J: TRBJ2-2
length: 15
D: TRBD2
size: .
DNA: TGCGCCAGCAGTCTCAGCGGGGGCGACACCGGGGAGCTGTTTTTT
CDR3: CASSLSGGDTGELFF

V: TRBV7-9
J: TRBJ1-1
length: 14
D: .
size: .
DNA: TGTGCCAGCAGTTTTGGACGGGAGGGGACTGAAGCTTTCTTT
CDR3: CASSFGREGTEAFF

V: TRBV15
J: TRBJ1-2
length: 14
D: .
size: .
DNA: TGTGCCACCAGCAGAGATGGGAGTAACTATGGCTACACCTTC
CDR3: CATSRDGSNYGYTF

V: TRBV6-5
J: TRBJ1-5
length: 12
D: .
size: once
DNA: TGTGCAAACGGGCAGGGTAATCAGCCCCAACATTTT
CDR3: CANGQGNQPQHF

V: TRBV6-6
J: TRBJ2-5
length: 13
D: .
size: .
DNA: TGTGCCAGCAGTTCAGATCGCCAAGAGACCCAGTACTTC
CDR3: CASSSDRQETQYF

V: TRBV28
J: TRBJ1-1
length: 12
D: TRBD1
size: .
DNA: TGTGCCAGCAGTCCTAGGGGGCAAGAAGCTTTCTTT
CDR3: CASSPRGQEAFF